A single sample is the source of the 21 T cell receptor beta chains below, sequenced in a study of Ad26.COV2.S vaccination and SARS-CoV-2 variants. The assay was immunoSEQ multiplex PCR, and TCRdb's table has in-frame clones only and misses some. Here the sample spans hundreds of thousands of clones, roughly 90% being singletons. Treatment specified: about 20 received Ad26.COV2.S at low or high dose, single or two shots; roughly five received placebo; per-sample allocation not given. Samples analyzed were those drawn on day 63 after the first vaccine or placebo injection. The material was peripheral blood, obtained in a trial of Ad26.COV2.S vaccine versus placebo. The origin of the receptors is a person between 18 and 65 years old who received the Ad26.COV2.S COVID-19 vaccine or a placebo.

CDR3 coding DNA: TGTGCCAGCAGTCCACACGGACAGGGGCCGCTAAGTGAGCAGTTCTTC. Protein product: CASSPHGQGPLSEQFF. This chain joins TRBV28 and TRBJ2-1, with 9 bases that match TRBD1. The V gene's germline CDR1 is MDHEN and CDR2 SYDVKM. The V gene end was trimmed by 5 bases and the J gene end by 9 bases; junction bases not matched to a gene: 14. The CDR3 has 16 residues.

As concerns this clone: Additional DNA sequences in this sample encode the identical CDR3. This chain links TRBV6-5 with TRBJ1-1, with D possibly matching TRBD1 (6 bases). This CDR3 has 14 amino acids. The V end lost 4 bases, the J end lost 0 bases, and 9 bases lay between the germline ends. From germline, CDR1 is MNHEY and CDR2 SVGAGI. The CDR3 region is CASSSGTLNTEAFF. The CDR3 coding sequence is TGTGCCAGCAGTTCCGGGACATTGAACACTGAAGCTTTCTTT.

J is TRBJ2-5 and V is TRBV5-1; 12 nucleotides match TRBD2. The germline V gene encodes CDR1 SGHRS and CDR2 YFSETQ. V shed 3 bases, J shed 10 bases, and the junction held 7 bases outside the gene matches. This CDR3 comprises 14 residues. As DNA, the CDR3 is TGCGCCAGCAGCTCATTGACTAGCGGGAGCGGCCAGTACTTC. Protein sequence: CASSSLTSGSGQYF.

This chain joins TRBV19 and TRBJ1-4; unclear D gene. This CDR3 region has 14 residues. Trimming left V 5 bases short and J 4 bases short, with 11 bases between. Germline V gene data show CDR1 as LNHDA and CDR2 as SQIVND (reference sequence). CDR3 bases: TGTGCCAGTAGTCCCCGGCTAGTTAATGAAAAACTGTTTTTT. Translating gives CASSPRLVNEKLFF.

This clone was seen once. V and J are TRBV4-2 and TRBJ2-5; TRBD2 aligns across 11 bases. Trimming cost V 1 base and J 0 bases; bases outside gene matches: 1. From germline, CDR1 is LGHNA and CDR2 YNFKEQ. CDR3 size: 16 residues. CDR3 residues: CASSQGLAGNQETQYF. DNA of the CDR3: TGTGCCAGCAGCCAAGGACTAGCGGGGAACCAAGAGACCCAGTACTTC.

The chain carries TRBV6-5 and TRBJ2-3; 13 positions agree with TRBD2. Looked up from germline, CDR1 is MNHEY and CDR2 is SVGAGI. V was pared by 4 bases and J by 4 bases, with 5 bases of the junction left unmatched. This CDR3 has 16 residues. CDR3 protein: CASSLLAGGRSDTQYF. The CDR3 region has the DNA TGTGCCAGCAGTTTACTAGCGGGGGGGCGGTCAGATACGCAGTATTTT.

The chain is built from TRBV19 and TRBJ2-1; D may be TRBD1 or TRBD2 (5 bases each). V lost 9 bases and J lost 6, with 15 bases in between. The CDR3 length is 13 residues. Germline assignment: CDR1 LNHDA and CDR2 SQIVND (reference sequence). Here the CDR3 DNA reads TGTGCCAGCTCCGGGGCCGTAGGCAATGAGCAGTTCTTC. Protein: CASSGAVGNEQFF.

The chain combines TRBV7-2 with TRBJ1-2; TRBD1 matches 9 bases. The junction had 11 bases not matched to a gene; V was cut back by 5 bases and J by 7 bases. Germline V gene data show CDR1 as SGHTA and CDR2 as FQGNSA. The CDR3 is made up of 15 amino acids. CDR3 in DNA: TGTGCCAGCAGCGCGACCGGGACAGGGTTCGGTGGCTACACCTTC. It specifies CASSATGTGFGGYTF.

The V and J genes are TRBV4-1 and TRBJ2-7; possibly TRBD2 for D (6 bases). The CDR3 has 16 residues. Trimming cost V 5 bases and J 5 bases, with 22 bases left between them. Per the germline V gene, CDR1 is MGHRA and CDR2 is YSYEKL. This chain's CDR3 is CASSVVYRGRFNEQYF. CDR3 bases: TGCGCCAGCAGCGTGGTTTATCGGGGGAGATTCAACGAGCAGTACTTC.

The genes are TRBV3-1 (or the pseudogene TRBV3-2) and TRBJ2-2; TRBD2 is a possible D gene (6 bases). The CDR3 length is 17 residues. The V and J ends lost 6 bases and 0 bases respectively, with 17 bases between them. CDR1 is LGHDT and CDR2 is YNNKEL in the germline V gene (reference sequence). CDR3 bases: TGTGCCAGCAGTCGGCCCTCGGGGGAAACGAACACCGGGGAGCTGTTTTTT. This encodes CASSRPSGETNTGELFF.

V is TRBV3-1 (or the pseudogene TRBV3-2) and J is TRBJ1-2; the D gene is possibly TRBD1 (5 bases). V gave up 4 bases and J gave up 7 bases, with 13 bases separating them. This CDR3 comprises 13 residues. Looked up from germline, CDR1 is LGHDT and CDR2 is YNNKEL (reference sequence). The DNA of the CDR3 is TGTGCCAGCAGCCTAGCGGGACCGACTGGCTACACCTTC. Its protein product is CASSLAGPTGYTF.

This chain links TRBV27 with TRBJ2-6; 9 bases agree with TRBD1. This CDR3 spans 17 amino acids. Trimming took 5 bases from V and 1 from J; bases not matched to a gene: 6. Germline V gene lookup returns CDR1 MNHEY and CDR2 SMNVEV (reference sequence). This CDR3 reads CASSLGTGQSGANVLTF. CDR3 DNA: TGTGCCAGCAGTCTCGGGACAGGGCAATCTGGGGCCAACGTCCTGACTTTC.

The CDR3 DNA reads as TGTGCCAGCAGCTTCAGGACTAGCGGGTCAGGGGAGCTGTTTTTT. Its protein product is CASSFRTSGSGELFF. The chain joins TRBV7-3 to TRBJ2-2; TRBD2 agrees at 11 bases. Germline trimming cut 3 bases from V and 8 bases from J; bases unmatched to any gene: 5. The length of the CDR3 is 15 residues. The V gene's germline CDR1 is SGHTA and CDR2 FQGTGA.

V gene TRBV5-1 combines with J gene TRBJ2-6; D remains unclear. The CDR3 covers 13 residues. V was trimmed by 1 base and J by 12 bases, leaving 11 bases between them. From germline, CDR1 is SGHRS and CDR2 YFSETQ. The chain's CDR3 is CASSLSSRFVLTF. CDR3 coding DNA: TGCGCCAGCAGCTTGTCCTCGAGGTTCGTCCTGACTTTC.

The chain employs TRBV4-1 and TRBJ2-5; TRBD2 is a possible D gene (5 bases). Germline CDR1 and CDR2: MGHRA and YSYEKL. CDR3 size: 14 residues. Trimming cost V 0 bases and J 5 bases, with 10 bases left between them. The CDR3: CASSQDWESETQYF. The DNA for the CDR3 is TGCGCCAGCAGCCAAGACTGGGAGTCCGAGACCCAGTACTTC.

The gene calls are TRBV7-2 and TRBJ2-5, with D maybe TRBD2 (5 bases). Germline CDR1 and CDR2: SGHTA and FQGNSA. The germline V and J ends were trimmed by 3 bases and 0 bases, with 8 bases remaining between them. CDR3 length equals 14 residues. The CDR3 loop reads CASSFDYHQETQYF. DNA for the CDR3: TGTGCCAGCAGCTTTGACTACCACCAAGAGACCCAGTACTTC.

J is TRBJ1-1 and V is TRBV27; 9 positions agree with TRBD1. Trimming removed 2 bases from V and 3 bases from J; junction bases left unmatched: 16. The CDR3 covers 19 residues. Germline loops: CDR1 MNHEY, CDR2 SMNVEV (reference sequence). The CDR3 DNA sequence: TGTGCCAGCAGTTTACCCGCTGGGGGACAGGGTTTCCTGTACACTGAAGCTTTCTTT. Translated: CASSLPAGGQGFLYTEAFF.

The rearrangement uses TRBV24-1 and TRBJ2-1; possible D gene TRBD2, 6 bases. The CDR3 contains 18 residues. Germline CDR1 and CDR2: KGHDR and SFDVKD. V was clipped by 9 bases and J by 0 bases, with 23 bases between them. The DNA for the CDR3 is TGTGCCACCGAGCGGGCTAGCGCGTTTCCCCGCTCCTACAATGAGCAGTTCTTC. As protein: CATERASAFPRSYNEQFF.

On this clone: Other DNA sequences from this sample encode an identical CDR3 as well. The V and J genes are TRBV4-2 and TRBJ2-7; possible D gene TRBD1, 5 bases. V lost 0 bases and J lost 4, with 10 bases in between. Looked up from germline, CDR1 is LGHNA and CDR2 is YNFKEQ. The CDR3 extends over 14 amino acids. CDR3 residues: CASSQDDSTYEQYF. CDR3 coding DNA: TGTGCCAGCAGCCAAGACGACAGCACTTACGAGCAGTACTTC.

This clone was detected once. The rearrangement joins TRBV2 to TRBJ1-4, with 10 bases that match TRBD1. The V gene end was trimmed by 8 bases and the J gene end by 7 bases; junction bases not matched to a gene: 7. Germline CDR1 is SNHLY and CDR2 is FYNNEI. The CDR3 length is 14 residues. CDR3 DNA sequence: TGTGCCAGCGCGCGACAGGGGGCGACTGAAAAACTGTTTTTT. This translates into CASARQGATEKLFF. Supplemented by reference TRBV2 and TRBJ1-4, the full variable domain reads EPEVTQTPSHQVTQMGQEVILRCVPISNHLYFYWYRQILGQKVEFLVSFYNNEISEKSEIFDDQFSVERPDGSNFTLKIRSTKLEDSAMYFCASARQGATEKLFFGSGTQLSVL.

The chain combines TRBV7-2 with TRBJ2-2; 9 nucleotides align to TRBD1. This CDR3 is built from 15 residues. The J segment lost 3 bases and the V segment lost 3 bases, leaving 2 bases of the junction unmatched. The germline V gene has CDR1 SGHTA and CDR2 FQGNSA. The CDR3 bases are TGTGCCAGCAGCTTGGGACAGGGCTACACCGGGGAGCTGTTTTTT. Its translation is CASSLGQGYTGELFF.